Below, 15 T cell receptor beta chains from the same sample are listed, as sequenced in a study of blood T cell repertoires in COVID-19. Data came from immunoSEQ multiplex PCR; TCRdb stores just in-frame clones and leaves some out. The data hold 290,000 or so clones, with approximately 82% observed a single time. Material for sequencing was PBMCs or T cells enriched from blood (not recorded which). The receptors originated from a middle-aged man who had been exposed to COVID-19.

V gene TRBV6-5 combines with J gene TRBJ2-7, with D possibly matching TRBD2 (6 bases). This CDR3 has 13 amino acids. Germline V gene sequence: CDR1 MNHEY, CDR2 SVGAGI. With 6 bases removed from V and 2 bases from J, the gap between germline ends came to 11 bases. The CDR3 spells CASSRDSPYEQYF. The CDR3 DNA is TGTGCCAGCAGCCGGGACTCACCCTACGAGCAGTACTTC.

CDR3 region: CASSKRQGGTDTQYF. The CDR3 region has the DNA TGTGCCAGCAGCAAACGACAGGGAGGCACAGATACGCAGTATTTT. This chain links TRBV9 with TRBJ2-3, with 7 positions matching TRBD1. This CDR3 has 15 amino acids. Germline-derived CDR1 and CDR2 are SGDLS and YYNGEE. V lost 4 bases, J lost 1 base, and 6 bases stayed unmatched.

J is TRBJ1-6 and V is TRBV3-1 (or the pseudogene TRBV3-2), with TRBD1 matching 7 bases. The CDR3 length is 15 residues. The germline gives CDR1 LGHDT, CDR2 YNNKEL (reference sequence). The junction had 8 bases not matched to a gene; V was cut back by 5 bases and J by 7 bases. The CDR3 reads CASSALGDSNSPLHF. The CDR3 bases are TGTGCCAGCAGCGCCCTGGGGGACAGCAATTCACCCCTCCACTTT.

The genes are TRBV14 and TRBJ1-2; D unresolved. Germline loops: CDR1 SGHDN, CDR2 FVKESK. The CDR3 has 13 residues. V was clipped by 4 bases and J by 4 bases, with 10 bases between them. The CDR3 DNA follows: TGTGCCAGCAGCCCTACCCTACTCTATGGCTACACCTTC. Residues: CASSPTLLYGYTF.

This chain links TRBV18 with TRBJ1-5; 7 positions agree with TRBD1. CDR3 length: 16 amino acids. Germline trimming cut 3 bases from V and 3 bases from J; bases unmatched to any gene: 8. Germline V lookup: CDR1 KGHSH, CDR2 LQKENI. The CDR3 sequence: CASSPGSGTDNQPQHF. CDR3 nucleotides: TGTGCCAGCTCACCCGGGTCGGGGACAGACAATCAGCCCCAGCATTTT.

CDR3 DNA sequence: TGTGCCAGCAGAAGGGGGACTGGGGCCAACGTCCTGACTTTC. Protein sequence: CASRRGTGANVLTF. This sequence joins TRBV6-5 and TRBJ2-6, with D tentatively TRBD1 (6 bases). Germline CDR1 MNHEY, CDR2 SVGAGI. V gave up 6 bases and J gave up 2 bases, with 8 bases separating them. CDR3 length: 14 residues.

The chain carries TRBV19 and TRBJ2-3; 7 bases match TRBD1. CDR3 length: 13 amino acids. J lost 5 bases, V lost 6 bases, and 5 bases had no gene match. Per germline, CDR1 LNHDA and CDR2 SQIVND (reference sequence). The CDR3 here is CASRPTGQDTQYF. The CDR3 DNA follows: TGTGCCAGTAGACCGACAGGGCAAGATACGCAGTATTTT. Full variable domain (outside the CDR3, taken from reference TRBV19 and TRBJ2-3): DGGITQSPKYLFRKEGQNVTLSCEQNLNHDAMYWYRQDPGQGLRLIYYSQIVNDFQKGDIAEGYSVSREKKESFPLTVTSAQKNPTAFYLCASRPTGQDTQYFGPGTRLTVL.

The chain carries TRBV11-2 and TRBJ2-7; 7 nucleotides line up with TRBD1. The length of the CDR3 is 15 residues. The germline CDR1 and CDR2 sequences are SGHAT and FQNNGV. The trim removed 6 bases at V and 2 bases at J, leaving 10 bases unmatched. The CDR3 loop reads CASRKDRDQPYEQYF. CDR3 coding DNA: TGTGCCAGCAGAAAAGACAGGGACCAACCCTACGAGCAGTACTTC.

CDR3 coding DNA: TGTGCCAGCAGCGTAGGGCAGGGGCGCAACGAGCAGTACTTC. The encoded protein is CASSVGQGRNEQYF. The V call is TRBV9, the J call TRBJ2-7, with a tentative D call TRBD1 (6 bases). CDR1 is SGDLS, CDR2 YYNGEE, per germline. Trimming removed 0 bases from V and 5 bases from J, with 12 bases in between. The CDR3 length is 14 residues.

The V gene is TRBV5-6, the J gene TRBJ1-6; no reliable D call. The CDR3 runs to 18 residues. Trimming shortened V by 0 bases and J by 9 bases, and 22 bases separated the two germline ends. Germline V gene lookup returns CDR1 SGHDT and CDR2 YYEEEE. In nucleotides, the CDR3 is TGTGCCAGCAGCTTGGCCAGTAAGGCCGGAGGGCTAAGTTCACCCCTCCACTTT. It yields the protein CASSLASKAGGLSSPLHF.

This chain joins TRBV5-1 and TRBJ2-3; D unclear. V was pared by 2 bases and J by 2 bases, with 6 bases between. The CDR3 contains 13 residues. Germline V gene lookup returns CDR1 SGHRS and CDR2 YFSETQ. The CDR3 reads CASSFGSTDTQYF. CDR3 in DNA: TGCGCCAGCAGCTTCGGGTCCACAGATACGCAGTATTTT.

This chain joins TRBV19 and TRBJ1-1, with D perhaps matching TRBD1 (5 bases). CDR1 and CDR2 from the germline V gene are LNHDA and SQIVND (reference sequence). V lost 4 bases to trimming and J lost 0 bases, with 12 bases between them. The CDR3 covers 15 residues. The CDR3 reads CASSTQAGLNTEAFF. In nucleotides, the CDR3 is TGTGCCAGTAGTACCCAAGCAGGGTTGAACACTGAAGCTTTCTTT.

DNA for the CDR3: TGCAGCGCCGGACTTGAATACGAGCAGTACTTC. Translating gives CSAGLEYEQYF. The J gene is TRBJ2-7, the V gene TRBV29-1, with D tentatively TRBD2 (5 bases). The V and J ends lost 7 bases and 4 bases respectively, with 11 bases between them. The V gene's germline CDR1 is SQVTM and CDR2 ANQGSEA. CDR3 length equals 11 residues.

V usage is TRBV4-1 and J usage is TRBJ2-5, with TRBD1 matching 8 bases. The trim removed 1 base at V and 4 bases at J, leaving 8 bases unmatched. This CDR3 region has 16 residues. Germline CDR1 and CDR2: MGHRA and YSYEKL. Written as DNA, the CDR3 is TGCGCCAGCAGCCAAGGGTTTAGGCAGGGGGCAGAGACCCAGTACTTC. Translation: CASSQGFRQGAETQYF.

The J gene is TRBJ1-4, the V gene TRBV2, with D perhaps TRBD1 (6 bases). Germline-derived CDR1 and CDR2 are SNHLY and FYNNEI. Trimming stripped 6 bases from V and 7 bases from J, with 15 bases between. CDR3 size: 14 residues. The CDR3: CASRLEGGIEKLFF. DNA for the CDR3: TGTGCCAGCAGGCTCGAAGGGGGTATTGAAAAACTGTTTTTT.